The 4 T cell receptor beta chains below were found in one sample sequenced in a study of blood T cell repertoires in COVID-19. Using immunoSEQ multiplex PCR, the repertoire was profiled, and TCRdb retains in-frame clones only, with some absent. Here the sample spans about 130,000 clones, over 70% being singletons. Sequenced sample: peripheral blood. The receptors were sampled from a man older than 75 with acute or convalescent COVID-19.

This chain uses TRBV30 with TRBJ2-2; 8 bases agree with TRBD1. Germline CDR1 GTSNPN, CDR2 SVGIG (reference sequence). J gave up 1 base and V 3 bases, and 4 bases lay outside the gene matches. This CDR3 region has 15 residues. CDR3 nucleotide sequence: TGTGCCTGGAGAGCCGGGACAGGGAACACCGGGGAGCTGTTTTTT. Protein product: CAWRAGTGNTGELFF.

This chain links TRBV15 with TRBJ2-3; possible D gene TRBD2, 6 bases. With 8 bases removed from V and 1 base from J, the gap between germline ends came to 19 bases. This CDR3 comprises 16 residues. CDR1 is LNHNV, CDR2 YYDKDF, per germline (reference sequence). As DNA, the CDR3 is TGTGCCACCGGGAGGATAGGGAGCGGACGCACAGATACGCAGTATTTT. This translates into CATGRIGSGRTDTQYF.

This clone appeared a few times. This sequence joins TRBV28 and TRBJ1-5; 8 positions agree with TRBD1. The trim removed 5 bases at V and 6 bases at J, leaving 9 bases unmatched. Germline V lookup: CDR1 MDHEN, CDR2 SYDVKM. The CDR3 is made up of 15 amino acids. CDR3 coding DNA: TGTGCCAGCAGTCACCGGACAGGGACGAGTCAGCCCCAGCATTTT. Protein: CASSHRTGTSQPQHF.

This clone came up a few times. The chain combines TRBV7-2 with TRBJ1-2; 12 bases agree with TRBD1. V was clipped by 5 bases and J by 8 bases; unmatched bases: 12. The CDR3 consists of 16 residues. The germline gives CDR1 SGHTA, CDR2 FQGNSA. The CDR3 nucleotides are TGTGCCAGCAGCGCCTTGGCCGGGACAGGGGGCCCGGGCTACACCTTC. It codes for CASSALAGTGGPGYTF.